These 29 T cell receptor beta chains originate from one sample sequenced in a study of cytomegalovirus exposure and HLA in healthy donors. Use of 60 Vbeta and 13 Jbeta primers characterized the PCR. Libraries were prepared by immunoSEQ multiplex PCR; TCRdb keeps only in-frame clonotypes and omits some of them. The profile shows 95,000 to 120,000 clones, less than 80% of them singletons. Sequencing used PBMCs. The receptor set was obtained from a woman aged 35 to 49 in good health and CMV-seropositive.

CDR3 protein: CASSVVRGSEGELFF. CDR3 nucleotide sequence: TGTGCCAGCAGCGTAGTGAGAGGGTCAGAGGGGGAGCTGTTTTTT. This chain connects TRBV9 to TRBJ2-2; D possibly corresponds to TRBD2 (5 bases). The germline V and J ends were trimmed by 0 bases and 8 bases, with 14 bases remaining between them. The germline CDR1 and CDR2 sequences are SGDLS and YYNGEE. This CDR3 is built from 15 residues.

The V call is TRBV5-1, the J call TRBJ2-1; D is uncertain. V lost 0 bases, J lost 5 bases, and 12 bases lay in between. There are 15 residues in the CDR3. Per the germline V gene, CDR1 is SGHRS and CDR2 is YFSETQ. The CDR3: CASSLAKVYHNEQFF. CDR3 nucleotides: TGCGCCAGCAGCTTGGCGAAAGTCTACCACAATGAGCAGTTCTTC. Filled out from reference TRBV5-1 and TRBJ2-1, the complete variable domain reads KAGVTQTPRYLIKTRGQQVTLSCSPISGHRSVSWYQQTPGQGLQFLFEYFSETQRNKGNFPGRFSGRQFSNSRSEMNVSTLELGDSALYLCASSLAKVYHNEQFFGPGTRLTVL.

CDR3 region: CASSLRSGQGANTGELFF. In DNA form, the CDR3 reads TGTGCCAGCAGCTTAAGGTCGGGACAGGGGGCTAACACCGGGGAGCTGTTTTTT. This rearrangement joins TRBV7-9 to TRBJ2-2, with 12 bases matching TRBD1. Germline CDR1 and CDR2: SEHNR and FQNEAQ (reference sequence). Germline trimming cut 2 bases from V and 2 bases from J; bases unmatched to any gene: 6. The CDR3 totals 18 residues.

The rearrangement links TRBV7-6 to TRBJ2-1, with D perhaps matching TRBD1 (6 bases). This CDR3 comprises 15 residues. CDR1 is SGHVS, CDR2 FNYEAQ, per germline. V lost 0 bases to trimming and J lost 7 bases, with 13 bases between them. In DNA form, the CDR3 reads TGTGCCAGCAGCTTAGCTGACAGGATTGGGAATGAGCAGTTCTTC. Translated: CASSLADRIGNEQFF.

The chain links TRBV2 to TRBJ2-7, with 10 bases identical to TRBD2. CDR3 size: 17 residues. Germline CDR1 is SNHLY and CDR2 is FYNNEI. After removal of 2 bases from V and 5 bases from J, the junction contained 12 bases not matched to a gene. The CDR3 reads CASSESSASGSRHEQYF. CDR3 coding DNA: TGTGCCAGCAGTGAATCGAGTGCTAGCGGGAGCAGGCACGAGCAGTACTTC.

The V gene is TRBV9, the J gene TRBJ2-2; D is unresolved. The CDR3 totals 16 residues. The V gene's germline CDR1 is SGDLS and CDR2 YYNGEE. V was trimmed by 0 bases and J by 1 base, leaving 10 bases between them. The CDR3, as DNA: TGTGCCAGCAGCGTAGATCCCCACGGGAACACCGGGGAGCTGTTTTTT. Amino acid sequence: CASSVDPHGNTGELFF. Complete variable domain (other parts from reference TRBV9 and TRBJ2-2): DSGVTQTPKHLITATGQRVTLRCSPRSGDLSVYWYQQSLDQGLQFLIQYYNGEERAKGNILERFSAQQFPDLHSELNLSSLELGDSALYFCASSVDPHGNTGELFFGEGSRLTVL.

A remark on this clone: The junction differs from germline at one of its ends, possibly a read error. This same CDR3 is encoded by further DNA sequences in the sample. The CDR3 nucleotides read TGCGCCAGCATTACATTTGGGGACTCCTTAGCCACTGAAGCTTTCTTT. Its translation: CASITFGDSLATEAFF. The V gene is TRBV2, the J gene TRBJ1-1, with D possibly TRBD1 on 5 matching bases. CDR1 and CDR2 from the germline V gene are SNHLY and FYNNEI. The CDR3 runs 16 residues.

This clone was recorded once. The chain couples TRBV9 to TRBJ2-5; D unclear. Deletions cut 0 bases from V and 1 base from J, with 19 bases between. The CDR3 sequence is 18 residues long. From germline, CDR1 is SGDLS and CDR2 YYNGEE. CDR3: CASSVDPTASDPQETQYF. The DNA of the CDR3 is TGTGCCAGCAGCGTAGATCCGACTGCGTCCGACCCCCAAGAGACCCAGTACTTC.

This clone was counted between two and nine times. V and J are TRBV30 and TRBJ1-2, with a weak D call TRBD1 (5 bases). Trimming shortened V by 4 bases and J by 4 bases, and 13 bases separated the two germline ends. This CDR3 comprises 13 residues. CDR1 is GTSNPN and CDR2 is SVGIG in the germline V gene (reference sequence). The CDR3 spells CAWTKGPSYGYTF. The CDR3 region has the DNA TGTGCCTGGACAAAGGGGCCTTCCTATGGCTACACCTTC.

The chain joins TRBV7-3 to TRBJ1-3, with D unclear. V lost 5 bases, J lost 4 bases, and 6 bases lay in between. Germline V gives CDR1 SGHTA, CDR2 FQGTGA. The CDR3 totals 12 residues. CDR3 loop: CASSPGGNTIYF. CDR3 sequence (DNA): TGTGCCAGCAGCCCGGGGGGAAACACCATATATTTT.

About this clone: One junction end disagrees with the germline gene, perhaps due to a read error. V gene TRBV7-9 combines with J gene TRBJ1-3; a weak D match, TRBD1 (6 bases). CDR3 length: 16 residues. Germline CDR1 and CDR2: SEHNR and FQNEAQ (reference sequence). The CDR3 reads CSSTWGGGNFGNTIYF. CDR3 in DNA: TGTTCCAGCACCTGGGGAGGGGGAAACTTTGGAAACACCATATATTTT.

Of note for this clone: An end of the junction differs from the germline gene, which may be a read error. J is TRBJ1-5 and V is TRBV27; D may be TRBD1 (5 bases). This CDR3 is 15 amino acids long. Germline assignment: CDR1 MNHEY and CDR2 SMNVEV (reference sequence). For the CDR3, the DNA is TGTGCCAGCAGCCGAGAGGCAGGGATCAATCAGCCTCAGCATTTT. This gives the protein CASSREAGINQPQHF.

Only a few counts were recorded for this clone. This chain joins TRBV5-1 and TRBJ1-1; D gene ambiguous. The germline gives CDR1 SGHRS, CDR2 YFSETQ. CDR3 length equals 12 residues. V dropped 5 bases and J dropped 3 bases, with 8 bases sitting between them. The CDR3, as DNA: TGCGCCAGCAGAAATGGCTACACTGAAGCTTTCTTT. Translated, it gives CASRNGYTEAFF.

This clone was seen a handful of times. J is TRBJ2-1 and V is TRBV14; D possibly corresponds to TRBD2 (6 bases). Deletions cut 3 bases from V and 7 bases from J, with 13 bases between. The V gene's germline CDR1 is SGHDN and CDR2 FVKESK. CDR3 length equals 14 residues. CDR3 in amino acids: CASSHGGAGNEQFF. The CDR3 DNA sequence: TGTGCCAGCAGCCACGGCGGGGCCGGAAATGAGCAGTTCTTC.

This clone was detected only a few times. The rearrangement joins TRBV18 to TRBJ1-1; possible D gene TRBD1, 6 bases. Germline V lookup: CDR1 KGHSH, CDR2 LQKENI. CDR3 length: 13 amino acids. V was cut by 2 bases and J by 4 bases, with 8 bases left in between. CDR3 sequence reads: CASSPTGSTEAFF. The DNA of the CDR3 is TGTGCCAGCTCACCAACAGGGAGCACTGAAGCTTTCTTT.

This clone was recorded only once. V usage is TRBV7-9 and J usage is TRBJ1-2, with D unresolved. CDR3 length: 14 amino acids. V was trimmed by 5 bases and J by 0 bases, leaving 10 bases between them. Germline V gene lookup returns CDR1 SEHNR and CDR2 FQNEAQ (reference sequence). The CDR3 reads CASSRESTNYGYTF. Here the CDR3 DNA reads TGTGCCAGCAGCCGCGAATCGACTAACTATGGCTACACCTTC.

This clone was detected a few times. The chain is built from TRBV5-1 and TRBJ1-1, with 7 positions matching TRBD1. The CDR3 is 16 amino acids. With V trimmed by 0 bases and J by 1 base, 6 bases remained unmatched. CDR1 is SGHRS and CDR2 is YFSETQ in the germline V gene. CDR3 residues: CASSLGGGAGNTEAFF. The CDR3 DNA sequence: TGCGCCAGCAGCTTGGGAGGGGGCGCCGGGAACACTGAAGCTTTCTTT.

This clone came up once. The CDR3 is CASSPGTYEQYF. CDR3 DNA sequence: TGTGCCAGCAGCCCAGGGACCTACGAGCAGTACTTC. This chain connects TRBV9 to TRBJ2-7; possible D gene TRBD1, 5 bases. Germline loops: CDR1 SGDLS, CDR2 YYNGEE. The CDR3 loop spans 12 amino acids. Trimming pared 4 bases from V and 2 bases from J, leaving 7 bases between. Combining the CDR3 with reference TRBV9 and TRBJ2-7 gives the whole variable domain DSGVTQTPKHLITATGQRVTLRCSPRSGDLSVYWYQQSLDQGLQFLIQYYNGEERAKGNILERFSAQQFPDLHSELNLSSLELGDSALYFCASSPGTYEQYFGPGTRLTVT.

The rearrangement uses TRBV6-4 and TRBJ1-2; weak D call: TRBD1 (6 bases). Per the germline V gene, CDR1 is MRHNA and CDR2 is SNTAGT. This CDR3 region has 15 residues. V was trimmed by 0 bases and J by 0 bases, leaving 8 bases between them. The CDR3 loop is CASSDSEGANYGYTF. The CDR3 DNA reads TGTGCCAGCAGTGACTCCGAGGGGGCTAACTATGGCTACACCTTC.

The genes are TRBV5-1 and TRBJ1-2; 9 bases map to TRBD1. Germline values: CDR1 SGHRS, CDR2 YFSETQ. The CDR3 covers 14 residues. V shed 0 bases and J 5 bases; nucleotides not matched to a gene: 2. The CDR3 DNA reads TGCGCCAGCAGCTTGGGGGACAGGGTTTATGGCTACACCTTC. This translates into CASSLGDRVYGYTF.

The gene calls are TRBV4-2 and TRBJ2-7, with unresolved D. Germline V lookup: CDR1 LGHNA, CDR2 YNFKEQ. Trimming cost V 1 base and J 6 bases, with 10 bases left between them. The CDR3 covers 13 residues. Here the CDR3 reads CASSQVVEFEQYF. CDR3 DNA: TGTGCCAGCAGCCAAGTGGTAGAATTCGAGCAGTACTTC.

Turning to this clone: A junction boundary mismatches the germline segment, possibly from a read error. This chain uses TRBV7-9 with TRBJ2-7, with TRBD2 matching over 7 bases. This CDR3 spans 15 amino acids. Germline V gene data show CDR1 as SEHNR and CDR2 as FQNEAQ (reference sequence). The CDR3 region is CSSSPRGEGRDEQYF. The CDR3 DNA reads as TGTTCCAGCAGCCCCCGGGGGGAGGGACGGGACGAGCAGTACTTC.

The chain's CDR3 is CASSQVEGSSYEQYF. CDR3 in DNA: TGCGCCAGCAGCCAAGTGGAGGGAAGTAGCTACGAGCAGTACTTC. The chain has TRBV4-3 and TRBJ2-7; weak D call: TRBD2 (6 bases). The CDR3 consists of 15 residues. Trimming left V 1 base short and J 3 bases short, with 13 bases between. The germline CDR1 and CDR2 sequences are LGHNA and YSLEER.

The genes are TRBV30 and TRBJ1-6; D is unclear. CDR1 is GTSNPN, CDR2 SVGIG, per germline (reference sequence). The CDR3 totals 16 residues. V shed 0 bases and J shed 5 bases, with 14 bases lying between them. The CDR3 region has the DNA TGTGCCTGGAGTGTATATGGAGGGCCTAATAATTCACCCCTCCACTTT. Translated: CAWSVYGGPNNSPLHF.

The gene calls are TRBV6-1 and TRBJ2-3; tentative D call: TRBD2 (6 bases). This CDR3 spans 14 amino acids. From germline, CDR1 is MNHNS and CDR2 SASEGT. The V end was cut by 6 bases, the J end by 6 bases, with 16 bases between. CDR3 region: CASSVGGAYDTQYF. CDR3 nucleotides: TGTGCCAGCAGCGTGGGCGGGGCATATGATACGCAGTATTTT.

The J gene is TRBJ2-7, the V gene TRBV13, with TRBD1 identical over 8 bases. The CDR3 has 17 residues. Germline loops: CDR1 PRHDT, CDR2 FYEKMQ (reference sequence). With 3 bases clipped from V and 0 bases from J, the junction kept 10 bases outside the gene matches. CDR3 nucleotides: TGTGCCAGCAGCTTGACGCCCGGGACAGGCGGCTCCTACGAGCAGTACTTC. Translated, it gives CASSLTPGTGGSYEQYF.

CDR3 loop: CASSIWRTGLNTEAFF. For the CDR3, the DNA is TGTGCCAGTAGTATATGGAGGACAGGGTTGAACACTGAAGCTTTCTTT. V is TRBV19 and J is TRBJ1-1, with TRBD1 identical over 8 bases. CDR1 is LNHDA and CDR2 is SQIVND in the germline V gene (reference sequence). The CDR3 runs 16 residues. V gave up 2 bases and J gave up 0 bases; unmatched junction bases: 5.

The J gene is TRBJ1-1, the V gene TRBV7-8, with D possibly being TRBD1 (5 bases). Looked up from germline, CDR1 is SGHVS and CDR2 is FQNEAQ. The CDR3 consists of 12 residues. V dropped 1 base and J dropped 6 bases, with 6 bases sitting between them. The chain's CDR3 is CASSLGGPEAFF. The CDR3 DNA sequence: TGTGCCAGCAGCTTAGGGGGCCCTGAAGCTTTCTTT.

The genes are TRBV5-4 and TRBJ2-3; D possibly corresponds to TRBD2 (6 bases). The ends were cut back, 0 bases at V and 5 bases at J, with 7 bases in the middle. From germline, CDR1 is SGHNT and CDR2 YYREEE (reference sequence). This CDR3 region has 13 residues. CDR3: CASSLGEVDTQYF. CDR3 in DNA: TGTGCCAGCAGCTTGGGGGAGGTAGATACGCAGTATTTT.